This entry lists 11 T cell receptor beta chains sequenced from one sample in a study of cytomegalovirus exposure and HLA in healthy donors. Vbeta (60) and Jbeta (13) primers were used in the PCR. Profiled with immunoSEQ multiplex PCR; TCRdb holds only in-frame clones, not every one. In the table there are about 82,000 clones, 70% to 80% of which are singletons. Sequencing was performed on PBMCs. These receptors were obtained from a man younger than 45 in good health and CMV-seropositive.

The chain has TRBV4-2 and TRBJ2-7; 10 bases are shared with TRBD2. CDR1 is LGHNA and CDR2 is YNFKEQ in the germline V gene. Losses at the gene ends were 4 bases for V and 6 bases for J; bases not matched to a gene: 12. CDR3 size: 16 residues. In DNA, the CDR3 is TGTGCCAGCAGCCTAGCTAGCGGGAGTAGGGTGAGCGAGCAGTACTTC. Its protein is CASSLASGSRVSEQYF.

The J gene is TRBJ2-5, the V gene TRBV7-2; TRBD2 matches 7 bases. CDR1 and CDR2 from the germline V gene are SGHTA and FQGNSA. J was trimmed by 6 bases and V by 1 base; bases with no gene match: 5. The CDR3 runs to 14 residues. The CDR3 is CASSLEGGRKTQYF. DNA of the CDR3: TGTGCCAGCAGCTTAGAGGGCGGGAGAAAGACCCAGTACTTC.

The chain couples TRBV29-1 to TRBJ1-2; no firm D call. V lost 7 bases, J lost 5 bases, and 17 bases lay in between. The V gene's germline CDR1 is SQVTM and CDR2 ANQGSEA. This CDR3 is built from 13 residues. CDR3 sequence: CSARTGMEYGYTF. CDR3 bases: TGCAGCGCTAGAACGGGAATGGAGTATGGCTACACCTTC.

This chain links TRBV6-5 with TRBJ1-5, with 10 bases matching TRBD1. This CDR3 contains 14 residues. Germline trimming cut 5 bases from V and 7 bases from J; bases unmatched to any gene: 5. The germline CDR1 and CDR2 sequences are MNHEY and SVGAGI. The CDR3 loop reads CASSQTGGEQPQHF. As DNA, the CDR3 is TGTGCCAGCAGTCAGACAGGGGGCGAGCAGCCCCAGCATTTT.

Only a few counts were recorded for this clone. This chain links TRBV30 with TRBJ2-2; TRBD2 matches 8 bases. The CDR3 sequence is 14 residues long. Per the germline V gene, CDR1 is GTSNPN and CDR2 is SVGIG (reference sequence). J was trimmed by 5 bases and V by 0 bases; bases with no gene match: 2. Here the CDR3 DNA reads TGTGCCTGGAGTGTCGGGAGGGAAACCGGGGAGCTGTTTTTT. It codes for CAWSVGRETGELFF.

The V call is TRBV2, the J call TRBJ1-5, with D tentatively TRBD1 (6 bases). V lost 6 bases, J lost 3 bases, and 24 bases lay in between. CDR1 and CDR2 from the germline V gene are SNHLY and FYNNEI. This CDR3 region has 18 residues. The CDR3 DNA reads TGTGCCAGCAGCCCCTCGTCCACAGGGAACTGGGACAATCAGCCCCAGCATTTT. The encoded protein is CASSPSSTGNWDNQPQHF.

This clone was observed a single time. This chain joins TRBV7-8 and TRBJ1-5; a weak D match, TRBD1 (6 bases). V was trimmed by 4 bases and J by 8 bases, leaving 9 bases between them. The CDR3 contains 12 residues. Germline V lookup: CDR1 SGHVS, CDR2 FQNEAQ. The CDR3 DNA reads TGTGCCAGCAGCTCCCGGGACAAGCCCCAGCATTTT. Encoded protein: CASSSRDKPQHF.

V and J are TRBV5-4 and TRBJ2-1; tentatively, D is TRBD2 (6 bases). V lost 1 base, J lost 1 base, and 18 bases lay in between. The CDR3 runs to 18 residues. CDR1 is SGHNT and CDR2 is YYREEE in the germline V gene (reference sequence). CDR3 sequence reads: CASSLPPLSGRSYNEQFF. The CDR3 DNA is TGTGCCAGCAGCTTGCCTCCACTGTCAGGGAGGTCCTACAATGAGCAGTTCTTC. Full variable domain (missing parts from reference TRBV5-4 and TRBJ2-1): ETGVTQSPTHLIKTRGQQVTLRCSSQSGHNTVSWYQQALGQGPQFIFQYYREEENGRGNFPPRFSGLQFPNYSSELNVNALELDDSALYLCASSLPPLSGRSYNEQFFGPGTRLTVL.

The chain is built from TRBV7-3 and TRBJ1-1; possibly TRBD1 for D (6 bases). The CDR3 spans 13 residues. Looked up from germline, CDR1 is SGHTA and CDR2 is FQGTGA. Deletions cut 8 bases from V and 1 base from J, with 11 bases between. The chain's CDR3 is CASQTGKNTEAFF. CDR3 DNA sequence: TGTGCCAGCCAAACAGGGAAGAACACTGAAGCTTTCTTT.

The chain carries TRBV7-9 and TRBJ1-1; D call uncertain. Germline lookup yields CDR1 SEHNR and CDR2 FQNEAQ (reference sequence). The CDR3 extends over 11 amino acids. Trimming removed 7 bases from V and 1 base from J, with 4 bases in between. As DNA, the CDR3 is TGTGCCAGCACTCCGAACACTGAAGCTTTCTTT. Amino acid sequence: CASTPNTEAFF.

The chain links TRBV19 to TRBJ2-7, with 12 positions matching TRBD1. The V segment lost 8 bases and the J segment 6 bases; nucleotides outside the gene matches: 8. Germline V gene lookup returns CDR1 LNHDA and CDR2 SQIVND (reference sequence). The CDR3 has 14 amino acids. The CDR3 loop reads CASGHGTGGSEQYF. CDR3 in DNA: TGTGCCAGTGGGCACGGGACAGGGGGCAGCGAGCAGTACTTC.